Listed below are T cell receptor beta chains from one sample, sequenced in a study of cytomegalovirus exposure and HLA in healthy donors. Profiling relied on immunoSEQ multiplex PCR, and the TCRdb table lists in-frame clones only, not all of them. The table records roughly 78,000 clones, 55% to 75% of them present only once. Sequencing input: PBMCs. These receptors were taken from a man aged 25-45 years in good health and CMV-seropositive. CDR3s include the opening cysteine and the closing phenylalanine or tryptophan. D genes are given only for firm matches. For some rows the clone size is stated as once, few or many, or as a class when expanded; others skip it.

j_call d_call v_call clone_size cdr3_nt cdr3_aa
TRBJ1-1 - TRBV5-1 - TGCGCCAGCAGCTTGGTCCCAGGGCGTACTGAAGCTTTCTTT CASSLVPGRTEAFF
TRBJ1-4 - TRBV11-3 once TGTGCCAGCAGCATAAAGACATGGGAGAATGAAAAACTGTTTTTT CASSIKTWENEKLFF
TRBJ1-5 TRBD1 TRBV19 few TGTGCCAGTAGCCGACAGGGACGGGATCAGCCCCAGCATTTT CASSRQGRDQPQHF
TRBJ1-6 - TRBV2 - TGTGCCAGCAGGGTGGGGGGATCACCCCTCCACTTT CASRVGGSPLHF
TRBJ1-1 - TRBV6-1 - TGTGCCAGCAGTGGAACAGCATCTAACACTGAAGCTTTCTTT CASSGTASNTEAFF
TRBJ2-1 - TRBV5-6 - TGTGCCAGCAGCTTGTTATTAGCCCCTAGGGAGCAGTTCTTC CASSLLLAPREQFF
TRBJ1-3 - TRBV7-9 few TGTGCCAGCAGCTTAGGCTTCCCGGGGGACACCATATATTTT CASSLGFPGDTIYF
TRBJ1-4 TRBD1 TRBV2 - TGTGCCAGCAGCTTCAGGGGGCAAGAGGGGGAAAAACTGTTTTTT CASSFRGQEGEKLFF
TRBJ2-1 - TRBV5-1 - TGCGCCAGCAGCTTGGCTCTAGCGTCGTACAATGAGCAGTTCTTC CASSLALASYNEQFF
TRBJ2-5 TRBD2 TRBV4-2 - TGTGCCAGCAGCCCTTGGGCTAGCGGGAGGACCTCAACGGGGGAGCAGTACTTC CASSPWASGRTSTGEQYF
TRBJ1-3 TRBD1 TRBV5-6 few TGTGCCAGCAGCTTGTTCACCCAGGGGGGCGGAAACACCATATATTTT CASSLFTQGGGNTIYF
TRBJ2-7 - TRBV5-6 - TGTGCCAGCAGCTTGGGCCGGGACTCCCCATACTACGAGCAGTACTTC CASSLGRDSPYYEQYF
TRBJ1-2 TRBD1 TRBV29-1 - TGCAGCGCCTCAGGGGGTAACTATGGCTACACCTTC CSASGGNYGYTF
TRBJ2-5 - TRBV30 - TGTGCCTGGAGTGTACGGGTCGGATCAGAGACCCAGTACTTC CAWSVRVGSETQYF
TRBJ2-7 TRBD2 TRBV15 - TGTGCCACCCGAGTGCCTAGCGGGACCTCCTACGAGCAGTACTTC CATRVPSGTSYEQYF
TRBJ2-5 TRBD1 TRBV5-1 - TGCGCCAGCAGCTTGGAAGGTTTGGGAGGCACAGGGGGAGAGACCCAGTACTTC CASSLEGLGGTGGETQYF
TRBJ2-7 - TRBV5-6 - TGTGCCAGCAGCTCCTCCCCTTTCTACGAGCAGTACTTC CASSSSPFYEQYF
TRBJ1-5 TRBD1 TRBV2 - TGTGCCAGCACCCGGGACAGGGCCGCTAATCAGCCCCAGCATTTT CASTRDRAANQPQHF
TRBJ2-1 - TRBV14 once TGTGCCAGCAGCCAAGTAGCGTTCTCCTACAATGAGCAGTTCTTC CASSQVAFSYNEQFF
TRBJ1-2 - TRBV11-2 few TGTGCCAGCAGCTTAGTAGGCAGGTTATCTGGCTACACCTTC CASSLVGRLSGYTF
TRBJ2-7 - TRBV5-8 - TGTGCCAGCGAGGGAGCTCCTTACGAGCAGTACTTC CASEGAPYEQYF
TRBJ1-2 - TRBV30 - TGTGCCTGGAGTGGGTCCTATGCCTATGGCTACACCTTC CAWSGSYAYGYTF
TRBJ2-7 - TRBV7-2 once TGTGCCAGCAGCTTAGCGCATCCGAGGAACGAGCAGTACTTC CASSLAHPRNEQYF
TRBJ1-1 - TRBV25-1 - TGTGCCAGCAGTTCCGTGGGGCCGGACACTGAAGCTTTCTTT CASSSVGPDTEAFF
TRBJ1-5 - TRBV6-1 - TGTGCCAGCAAGGGAGGGGGAATCAATCAGCCCCAGCATTTT CASKGGGINQPQHF
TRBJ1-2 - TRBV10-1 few TGCGCCAGCAGTGGTGGGGGGAACTATGGCTACACCTTC CASSGGGNYGYTF
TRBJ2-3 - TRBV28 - TGTGCCAGCAGGGGAGGACAACCGACAGATACGCAGTATTTT CASRGGQPTDTQYF
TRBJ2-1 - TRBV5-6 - TGTGCCAGCAGCCGAACAGGGAGCTACAATGAGCAGTTCTTC CASSRTGSYNEQFF
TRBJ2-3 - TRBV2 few TGTGCCAGCAGCGTTACAGATACGCAGTATTTT CASSVTDTQYF
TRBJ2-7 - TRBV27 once TGTGCCAGCGGTGGGGGGAGGGGGGTTTCCCTCGAGCAGTACTTC CASGGGRGVSLEQYF
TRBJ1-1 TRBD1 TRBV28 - TGTGCCAGCAGTTGGGACAGGGACATGAACACTGAAGCTTTCTTT CASSWDRDMNTEAFF
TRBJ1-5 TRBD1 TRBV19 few TGTGCCAGTAGTATAGGCCAGGGGGCACGTTCCCAGCATTTT CASSIGQGARSQHF
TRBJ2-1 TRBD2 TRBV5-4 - TGTGCCAGCAGCGCGAGCGGGGGGCACAATGAGCAGTTCTTC CASSASGGHNEQFF
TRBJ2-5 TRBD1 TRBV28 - TGTGCCAGCAGTTTAAGCACCGCCAGGGGGCTAGAGACCCAGTACTTC CASSLSTARGLETQYF
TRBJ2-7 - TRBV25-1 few TGTGCCAGCAGTGCGTCAGGGGAAACAGACGAGCAGTACTTC CASSASGETDEQYF
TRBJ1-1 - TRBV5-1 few TGCGCCAGCAGCTTGGCCACCTACCAAGGGGATGAAGCTTTCTTT CASSLATYQGDEAFF
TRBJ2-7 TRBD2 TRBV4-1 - TGCGCCAGCAGCCAAGAAACTAGCGCTACCTACGAGCAGTACTTC CASSQETSATYEQYF
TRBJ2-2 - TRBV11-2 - TGTGCCAGCAGCCCGCTCAGGAAACGCACCGGGGAGCTGTTTTTT CASSPLRKRTGELFF
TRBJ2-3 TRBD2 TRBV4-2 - TGTGCCAGCAGCCAACCTCCCCGGACTAGCGGGAGTACCCCTAGCACAGATACGCAGTATTTT CASSQPPRTSGSTPSTDTQYF
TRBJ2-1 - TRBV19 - TGTGCCAGTAGTATAGGGCTTAATTCCTACAATGAGCAGTTCTTC CASSIGLNSYNEQFF
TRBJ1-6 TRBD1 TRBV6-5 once TGTGCCAGCAGTCGACAGGGCAGCTTTAATTCACCCCTCCACTTT CASSRQGSFNSPLHF
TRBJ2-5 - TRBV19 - TGTATCAACAGACAAGAGACCCAGTACTTC CINRQETQYF
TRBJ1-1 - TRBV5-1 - TGCGCCAGCAGCTTGGAAGCTCAGGGGAGAACTGAAGCTTTCTTT CASSLEAQGRTEAFF
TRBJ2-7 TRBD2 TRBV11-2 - TGTGCCAGCAGCTTCTCGGGGGGGCAACACGAGCAGTACTTC CASSFSGGQHEQYF
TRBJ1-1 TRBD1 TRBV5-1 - TGCGCCAGCAGCTTGGAGGGGACAGGGGGTTATGCTTTCTTT CASSLEGTGGYAFF
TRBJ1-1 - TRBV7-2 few TGTGCCAGCAGCCCTCGGACAGATGGCTTCTTT CASSPRTDGFF
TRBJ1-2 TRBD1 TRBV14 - TGTGCCAGCAGCCCCTTAGACAGGGTCTTTGGCTACACCTTC CASSPLDRVFGYTF
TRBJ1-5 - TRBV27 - TGTGCCAGCAGTTGGGGGGGCAATCAGCCCCAGCATTTT CASSWGGNQPQHF
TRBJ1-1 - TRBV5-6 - TGTGCCAGCAGCCAGGTCGGGGGATACCGGATGAACACTGAAGCTTTCTTT CASSQVGGYRMNTEAFF
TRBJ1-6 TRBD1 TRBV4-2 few TGTGCCAGCAGCCCCGACAGGGTGTCTTCACCCCTCCACTTT CASSPDRVSSPLHF
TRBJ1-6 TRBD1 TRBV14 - TGTGCCAGCAGTTACGACAGGGGTAATTCACCCCTCCACTTT CASSYDRGNSPLHF
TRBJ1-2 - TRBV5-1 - TGCGCCAGCAGCCCATCTACTAACTATGGCTACACCTTC CASSPSTNYGYTF
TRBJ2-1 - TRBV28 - TGTGCCAGCAGTTTATTGACTGTCTCCTACAATGAGCAGTTCTTC CASSLLTVSYNEQFF
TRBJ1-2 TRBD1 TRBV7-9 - TGTGCCAGCAGCTTAGTATCTCGGGACAGGGGGGGAGGCTACACCTTC CASSLVSRDRGGGYTF
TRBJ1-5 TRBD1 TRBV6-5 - TGTGCCAGCAGTTCGTTGGCCCCAGGGGGCCGTCAGCCCCAGCATTTT CASSSLAPGGRQPQHF
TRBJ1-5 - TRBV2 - TGTGCCAGCAGCCTAGAAGGGGTCAGCAATCAGCCCCAGCATTTT CASSLEGVSNQPQHF
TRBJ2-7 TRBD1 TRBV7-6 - TGTGCCAGCAGCTTAGCCCAGGGGGACACCTACGAGCAGTACTTC CASSLAQGDTYEQYF
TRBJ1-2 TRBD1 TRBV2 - TGTGCCAGCAGTCGGACAGGGGGCGTTGGCTACACCTTC CASSRTGGVGYTF
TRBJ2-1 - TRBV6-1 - TGTGCCAGCACAGGGGAAGTCTCCTACAATGAGCAGTTCTTC CASTGEVSYNEQFF